This T cell receptor beta chain was profiled in a study of T cells in Graves' hyperthyroidism and ophthalmopathy (dated 2019 in TCRdb). About the study as a whole: Peripheral blood was sampled at the time of initial diagnosis, prior to any treatment. For training and testing, the 100 or so patients in the discovery cohort were randomly divided in a 7:3 ratio. After blood sampling, hyperthyroidism patients were treated with methimazole at a starting dose of 30 mg daily, and ophthalmopathy patients were treated with high-dose intravenous methylprednisolone. An independent validation cohort of about 20 hyperthyroidism patients and 17 patients who later progressed to ophthalmopathy tested prospective prediction of ophthalmopathy. TCR V-J signatures able to tell the groups apart were searched for in a discovery cohort of 90 to 100 patients, of whom roughly 42 had Graves' ophthalmopathy and 57 had stable Graves' hyperthyroidism. In addition, the study compared T-cell repertoires in thyroid tissue and in blood from roughly six Graves' hyperthyroidism patients. The paper reports TCR Vbeta CDR3 sequencing of some 140 peripheral blood samples: some 44 ophthalmopathy, over 70 hyperthyroidism and roughly 17 progressor patients. Overall study outcomes, separate from this receptor: Sample size was not statistically predetermined, and blinding of investigators to group allocation was not performed. Blood samples also contained most of the expanded thyroid clonotypes (frequency above 0.001), which suggests that blood repertoires may reflect thyroid immune responses. In cross-validation, a model built on a 13 V-J signature told ophthalmopathy apart from stable hyperthyroidism with approximately 91% sensitivity and approximately 81% specificity, and in testing the same model reached 80%/75%. In validation, the model predicted progression to ophthalmopathy with 55% to 71% sensitivity and roughly 75% specificity, a median of around six months before onset.

The TCR beta CDR3 regions were amplified from the RNA transcripts. A first-round RT-PCR of the TCR CDR3 used the HTBI primer set with the Qiagen OneStep RT-PCR kit. The libraries were constructed in a second round of multiplex PCR and then size-selected and purified. Paired-end sequencing of the libraries was performed with 100 bp reads on an Illumina HiSeq2000. In the authors' own workflow: SOAPnuke was used to process the raw data, throwing out any read that contained adapters or uncalled bases, had a mean Phred below 15, or lacked an exact constant-primer or identifier match. High-quality paired reads were merged with COPE v1.2.5, and unique nucleotide sequences were defined as clonotypes. Clonotypes were aligned to IMGT TRBV, TRBD and TRBJ reference segments using MiTCR v1.1. The analysis included only V-J combinations with a frequency above 0.0001, which together covered around 99% of the repertoires. A TCS score was defined as the ratio between F50 (clonal expansion) and ExV (chaos), using BLOSUM62-based TCRdist between CDR3 peptides within each V-J. Welch's t-statistics and random forest reduced roughly 540 V-J features to about 13, which were used in a naive Bayes classifier (R e1071). The public reads were reprocessed in TCRdb via fastp at Q25 and MiXCR, keeping in-frame beta chains. For every CDR3 protein sequence, its rows merge into one entry that carries the most common genes and DNA. In this record, the V and J calls reflect TCRdb's handling and not the investigators' own analysis. In all, the sample holds 300,000 or so distinct CDR3 sequences, and approximately 17% of those were seen once. The top ten clonotypes cover 33% of the sample.

This clonotype was detected a few times. Its antigen is not yet known. No much larger clone is present one base from it, and per-base qualities are unavailable. Stable Graves' hyperthyroidism was defined as no progression to ophthalmopathy during 18 months of follow-up. Hyperthyroidism patients were newly diagnosed, with disease duration under 2 months, and aged 18 to 65 years. Patients with uncontrolled infections, other autoimmune diseases, pregnancy or lactation were excluded. Diagnoses were based on clinical symptoms, serum thyroxine and TRAb, thyroid ultrasound and orbital computed tomography. PBMCs were isolated from about 10 ml of fresh peripheral blood by Ficoll-Paque density gradient centrifugation. Total RNA was extracted using Trizol reagent, and RNA quality was assessed on an Agilent 2100 Bioanalyzer. CDR1 and CDR2 were assigned from the germline V gene (reference sequence) as MNHEY and SMNVEV. The CDR3 runs 16 amino acids, cysteine and phenylalanine included. Only the CDR3 region is kept as DNA, spanning 48 bases read in frame from base 1. Trimming at the junction amounts to 10 bases on V and 4 bases on J, and the germline ends lie 20 bases apart.

The receptor chain draws on TRBV27 and TRBJ1-6, and possibly TRBD1, on 5 matching bases. This receptor was identified in a man aged 25 to 45 with Graves' hyperthyroidism. The sample consisted of blood. The sequenced DNA: TGTGCCACCCAACCGGGACCCCTTAATTATAATTCACCCCTCCACTTT. It translates to CATQPGPLNYNSPLHF.